Each of the 32 T cell receptor beta chains below was sequenced from the same sample in a study of blood T cell repertoires in COVID-19 (dated by TCRdb to between 2020 and 2021). Libraries were built with the immunoSEQ multiplex PCR assay. This immuneACCESS table, as held by TCRdb, lists in-frame sequences with V and J called but not all clones. Of the missing ones, under half trace to an unresolved V gene in checked studies; the others have no known cause. The sample profile shows roughly 160,000 clones; around nine tenths of them were found once. Clones ranked in the top ten supply roughly 0.53% of the sample. Specimen: peripheral blood. The receptor source for this set is a man aged 60 to 75 with COVID-19, enrolled during active disease.

This clone was counted once. The J gene is TRBJ1-2, the V gene TRBV3-1 (or the pseudogene TRBV3-2), with a tentative D call TRBD1 (6 bases). The length of the CDR3 is 15 residues. The V end lost 0 bases, the J end lost 7 bases, and 15 bases lay between the germline ends. Germline V gene sequence: CDR1 LGHDT, CDR2 YNNKEL (reference sequence). CDR3 sequence: CASSQDLRGGGGYTF. CDR3 sequence (DNA): TGTGCCAGCAGCCAAGATCTCAGGGGCGGGGGTGGCTACACCTTC.

This CDR3 reads CSANRQTNTEAFF. CDR3 DNA: TGCAGCGCGAACAGGCAGACGAACACTGAAGCTTTCTTT. The chain combines TRBV29-1 with TRBJ1-1; a possible D gene is TRBD1 (5 bases). CDR1 is SQVTM, CDR2 ANQGSEA, per germline. The CDR3 consists of 13 residues. The V gene lost 7 bases and the J gene lost 1 base, with 13 bases spanning the gap.

This rearrangement joins TRBV24-1 to TRBJ2-7; 7 bases are a match to TRBD1. The CDR3 sequence is 15 residues long. Germline CDR1 KGHDR, CDR2 SFDVKD. The V segment lost 3 bases and the J segment 3 bases; nucleotides outside the gene matches: 7. The CDR3 nucleotides read TGTGCCACCAGTGATCCCCGGACAGGAGGCTACGAGCAGTACTTC. Protein sequence: CATSDPRTGGYEQYF.

V is TRBV7-9 and J is TRBJ1-6; 9 positions agree with TRBD1. Germline V CDR1 and CDR2: SEHNR, FQNEAQ (reference sequence). The CDR3 is 15 amino acids. With 5 bases clipped from V and 7 bases from J, the junction kept 6 bases outside the gene matches. CDR3: CASSPPGTGNSPLHF. As DNA, the CDR3 is TGTGCCAGCAGCCCACCGGGGACAGGGAATTCACCCCTCCACTTT.

This clone showed up just a few times. The V and J genes are TRBV5-6 and TRBJ2-7, with D unresolved. The CDR3 has 14 residues. Germline V CDR1 and CDR2: SGHDT, YYEEEE. Trimming cost V 3 bases and J 3 bases, with 13 bases left between them. The CDR3 loop is CASSYQVIYYEQYF. The CDR3 nucleotides read TGTGCCAGCAGCTATCAGGTAATCTACTACGAGCAGTACTTC. The full variable domain, with the rest looked up from reference TRBV5-6 and TRBJ2-7, is DAGVTQSPTHLIKTRGQQVTLRCSPKSGHDTVSWYQQALGQGPQFIFQYYEEEERQRGNFPDRFSGHQFPNYSSELNVNALLLGDSALYLCASSYQVIYYEQYFGPGTRLTVT.

This sequence joins TRBV28 and TRBJ1-2, with D unclear. V dropped 6 bases and J dropped 4 bases, with 9 bases sitting between them. The CDR3 is 12 amino acids. Looked up from germline, CDR1 is MDHEN and CDR2 is SYDVKM. The CDR3 sequence: CASREGSYGYTF. The CDR3 bases are TGTGCCAGCAGGGAGGGTAGCTATGGCTACACCTTC.

The V call is TRBV7-9, the J call TRBJ1-1; 7 bases align to TRBD1. CDR3 length: 15 amino acids. The J segment lost 3 bases and the V segment lost 5 bases, leaving 9 bases of the junction unmatched. CDR1 is SEHNR and CDR2 is FQNEAQ in the germline V gene (reference sequence). The CDR3 bases are TGTGCCAGCAGCCTAAGACAGGGTGGGTACACTGAAGCTTTCTTT. Residues: CASSLRQGGYTEAFF.

The sample holds one count of this clone. The chain combines TRBV18 with TRBJ1-5; 10 bases agree with TRBD1. Germline V lookup: CDR1 KGHSH, CDR2 LQKENI. V lost 4 bases, J lost 5 bases, and 5 bases stayed unmatched. This CDR3 spans 15 amino acids. The CDR3 reads CASSLDRGQHQPQHF. The CDR3 DNA is TGTGCCAGCTCACTCGACAGGGGGCAACATCAGCCCCAGCATTTT.

The chain combines TRBV15 with TRBJ1-1, with TRBD1 as a possible D gene (5 bases). CDR3 length equals 16 residues. The germline V gene encodes CDR1 LNHNV and CDR2 YYDKDF (reference sequence). Deletions cut 4 bases from V and 3 bases from J, with 18 bases between. CDR3 residues: CATSTDNRSRDTEAFF. For the CDR3, the DNA is TGTGCCACCAGCACCGATAACAGGTCCCGGGACACTGAAGCTTTCTTT.

The V call is TRBV28, the J call TRBJ1-5; D unresolved. The V end lost 6 bases, the J end lost 3 bases, and 3 bases lay between the germline ends. From germline, CDR1 is MDHEN and CDR2 SYDVKM. This CDR3 contains 11 residues. The CDR3 DNA reads as TGTGCCAGCAGCTACAATCAGCCCCAGCATTTT. Its translation: CASSYNQPQHF. Filled out from reference TRBV28 and TRBJ1-5, the complete variable domain reads DVKVTQSSRYLVKRTGEKVFLECVQDMDHENMFWYRQDPGLGLRLIYFSYDVKMKEKGDIPEGYSVSREKKERFSLILESASTNQTSMYLCASSYNQPQHFGDGTRLSIL.

This chain's CDR3 is CASSPTPPSGSSYNEQFF. CDR3 DNA: TGTGCCAGCAGTCCAACTCCCCCGTCCGGGAGCTCCTACAATGAGCAGTTCTTC. This sequence joins TRBV27 and TRBJ2-1; tentative D call: TRBD2 (6 bases). The CDR3 is 18 residues long. Germline assignment: CDR1 MNHEY and CDR2 SMNVEV (reference sequence). The V and J ends lost 5 bases and 0 bases respectively, with 20 bases between them.

The chain links TRBV7-3 to TRBJ2-1, with D perhaps TRBD1 (6 bases). There are 16 residues in the CDR3. The V end lost 5 bases, the J end lost 0 bases, and 14 bases lay between the germline ends. The germline gives CDR1 SGHTA, CDR2 FQGTGA. CDR3: CASSPTGYSSYNEQFF. The DNA of the CDR3 is TGTGCCAGCAGCCCGACAGGCTATTCCTCCTACAATGAGCAGTTCTTC.

The chain recombines TRBV7-2 with TRBJ1-6; 7 positions agree with TRBD1. Germline values: CDR1 SGHTA, CDR2 FQGNSA. With 2 bases clipped from V and 7 bases from J, the junction kept 8 bases outside the gene matches. There are 16 residues in the CDR3. Written as DNA, the CDR3 is TGTGCCAGCAGCTTATATCCGAACAGGGGAAATTCACCCCTCCACTTT. Its translation: CASSLYPNRGNSPLHF. The entire variable domain, with the rest obtained from reference TRBV7-2 and TRBJ1-6, is as follows: GAGVSQSPSNKVTEKGKDVELRCDPISGHTALYWYRQSLGQGLEFLIYFQGNSAPDKSGLPSDRFSAERTGGSVSTLTIQRTQQEDSAVYLCASSLYPNRGNSPLHFGNGTRLTVT.

The DNA of the CDR3 is TGTGCCAGCTTCGCAGGGGTGAACACTGAAGCTTTCTTT. Translated, it gives CASFAGVNTEAFF. V is TRBV28 and J is TRBJ1-1; a weak D match, TRBD1 (6 bases). V lost 8 bases, J lost 0 bases, and 10 bases lay in between. CDR1 is MDHEN and CDR2 is SYDVKM in the germline V gene. This CDR3 has 13 residues.

The chain employs TRBV30 and TRBJ2-7; D perhaps matches TRBD1 (5 bases). Germline V lookup: CDR1 GTSNPN, CDR2 SVGIG (reference sequence). The CDR3 is made up of 13 amino acids. The V end lost 5 bases, the J end lost 0 bases, and 11 bases lay between the germline ends. The CDR3 bases are TGTGCCTGGGACGGACAAATCTCCTACGAGCAGTACTTC. This codes for CAWDGQISYEQYF.

The chain is built from TRBV29-1 and TRBJ2-2; D gene uncertain. With 7 bases removed from V and 2 bases from J, the gap between germline ends came to 8 bases. Germline V gene lookup returns CDR1 SQVTM and CDR2 ANQGSEA. The CDR3 runs 12 residues. DNA for the CDR3: TGCAGCGCCCAACAAAACACCGGGGAGCTGTTTTTT. Amino acid sequence: CSAQQNTGELFF.

J is TRBJ2-3 and V is TRBV9; TRBD2 matches at 9 bases. The CDR3 extends over 12 amino acids. V dropped 4 bases and J dropped 9; count of bases not matched to a gene: 3. Germline V gives CDR1 SGDLS, CDR2 YYNGEE. This chain's CDR3 is CASSTAGGTQYF. CDR3 bases: TGTGCCAGCAGCACAGCGGGGGGAACGCAGTATTTT.

The chain has TRBV15 and TRBJ1-1; 7 bases agree with TRBD1. Germline CDR1 is LNHNV and CDR2 is YYDKDF (reference sequence). The V gene end was trimmed by 3 bases and the J gene end by 0 bases; junction bases not matched to a gene: 1. The CDR3 is 14 residues long. The CDR3 reads CATSRDRMNTEAFF. For the CDR3, the DNA is TGTGCCACCAGCAGGGACAGGATGAACACTGAAGCTTTCTTT.

The CDR3 DNA sequence: TGCGCCAGCAGCTTGAGGGGGGGAGCCGGGGAGCTGTTTTTT. Amino acids: CASSLRGGAGELFF. V and J are TRBV5-1 and TRBJ2-2; D is possibly TRBD2 (7 bases). Germline V gene sequence: CDR1 SGHRS, CDR2 YFSETQ. This CDR3 region has 14 residues. Trimming shortened V by 1 base and J by 6 bases, and 10 bases separated the two germline ends.

The V gene is TRBV5-8, the J gene TRBJ2-3; D is unclear. This CDR3 comprises 13 residues. In germline, CDR1 is SGHTS, CDR2 YDEGEE. V was trimmed by 0 bases and J by 5 bases, leaving 7 bases between them. CDR3 nucleotides: TGTGCCAGCAGCTTGGTGTCACTAGATACGCAGTATTTT. Its protein product is CASSLVSLDTQYF.

The chain recombines TRBV7-6 with TRBJ2-5, with D hard to call. V lost 2 bases to trimming and J lost 0 bases, with 7 bases between them. Germline V lookup: CDR1 SGHVS, CDR2 FNYEAQ. CDR3 length: 14 amino acids. This CDR3 reads CASSLRVNQETQYF. In DNA, the CDR3 is TGTGCCAGCAGCTTACGCGTGAACCAAGAGACCCAGTACTTC.

The chain joins TRBV6-6 to TRBJ2-7, with TRBD2 identical over 12 bases. Per germline, CDR1 MNHNY and CDR2 SVGAGI (reference sequence). This CDR3 has 14 residues. V lost 7 bases, J lost 5 bases, and 6 bases stayed unmatched. The CDR3 nucleotides read TGTGCCAGCATCCTCGGGACTAGCGGGCACGAGCAGTACTTC. This gives the protein CASILGTSGHEQYF.

CDR3 loop: CASSPVTSSSYEQYF. The CDR3 nucleotides are TGTGCCAGCTCACCGGTGACGTCTAGCTCCTACGAGCAGTACTTC. The chain couples TRBV18 to TRBJ2-7, with no clear D. V lost 3 bases to trimming and J lost 0 bases, with 12 bases between them. Germline CDR1 reads KGHSH; CDR2 reads LQKENI. The CDR3 is 15 amino acids.

The V and J genes are TRBV24-1 and TRBJ2-3; D might be TRBD2 (6 bases). Trimming pared 5 bases from V and 3 bases from J, leaving 17 bases between. Germline-derived CDR1 and CDR2 are KGHDR and SFDVKD. The CDR3 is 16 amino acids. CDR3 nucleotide sequence: TGTGCCACCAGTGGAAGAGACGGGGGACCTACAGATACGCAGTATTTT. This encodes CATSGRDGGPTDTQYF.

This clone has more than one count but fewer than ten. The chain recombines TRBV11-2 with TRBJ1-1, with D hard to call. The CDR3 length is 13 residues. Trimming left V 6 bases short and J 2 bases short, with 10 bases between. CDR1 and CDR2 (germline): SGHAT, FQNNGV. As DNA, the CDR3 is TGTGCCAGCAGACGCACAGATAACACTGAAGCTTTCTTT. Translated, it gives CASRRTDNTEAFF.

The chain has TRBV11-2 and TRBJ1-2; D call uncertain. The V end lost 6 bases, the J end lost 0 bases, and 14 bases lay between the germline ends. Germline lookup yields CDR1 SGHAT and CDR2 FQNNGV. CDR3 length: 15 residues. The DNA of the CDR3 is TGTGCCAGCAGACCCAACAGAGACGCTAACTATGGCTACACCTTC. Its protein product is CASRPNRDANYGYTF. The complete variable domain, with remaining parts taken from reference TRBV11-2 and TRBJ1-2, reads EAGVAQSPRYKIIEKRQSVAFWCNPISGHATLYWYQQILGQGPKLLIQFQNNGVVDDSQLPKDRFSAERLKGVDSTLKIQPAKLEDSAVYLCASRPNRDANYGYTFGSGTRLTVV.

The J gene is TRBJ1-1, the V gene TRBV7-6; the match to TRBD1 covers 7 bases. V trimming: 6 bases; J trimming: 1 base; junction bases outside the gene matches: 8. The germline V gene encodes CDR1 SGHVS and CDR2 FNYEAQ. The CDR3 runs 15 residues. CDR3 coding DNA: TGTGCCAGCAGTAGAGGGACAGCCAAGAACACTGAAGCTTTCTTT. This codes for CASSRGTAKNTEAFF.

This clone was seen a few times. The chain is built from TRBV7-8 and TRBJ1-5, with 9 bases matching TRBD1. This CDR3 region has 21 residues. Germline CDR1 and CDR2: SGHVS and FQNEAQ. Losses at the gene ends were 2 bases for V and 0 bases for J; bases not matched to a gene: 17. Here the CDR3 reads CASSLPAGTGKTIYSNQPQHF. DNA for the CDR3: TGTGCCAGCAGCTTACCCGCCGGGACAGGGAAAACTATCTATAGCAATCAGCCCCAGCATTTT. The variable domain in full, completed from reference TRBV7-8 and TRBJ1-5, reads GAGVSQSPRYKVAKRGQDVALRCDPISGHVSLFWYQQALGQGPEFLTYFQNEAQLDKSGLPSDRFFAERPEGSVSTLKIQRTQQEDSAVYLCASSLPAGTGKTIYSNQPQHFGDGTRLSIL.

The chain has TRBV18 and TRBJ1-4, with D perhaps matching TRBD1 (5 bases). This CDR3 comprises 15 residues. Germline CDR1 and CDR2: KGHSH and LQKENI. With 0 bases removed from V and 0 bases from J, the gap between germline ends came to 5 bases. The CDR3 reads CASSPPTATNEKLFF. CDR3 nucleotides: TGTGCCAGCTCACCACCGACAGCAACTAATGAAAAACTGTTTTTT.

The chain joins TRBV6-5 to TRBJ1-2; TRBD1 matches 7 bases. J lost 2 bases, V lost 7 bases, and 4 bases had no gene match. Germline assignment: CDR1 MNHEY and CDR2 SVGAGI. CDR3 length: 13 residues. As DNA, the CDR3 is TGTGCCAGCACCCAGACAGGGAACTATGGCTACACCTTC. This codes for CASTQTGNYGYTF.

This clone was detected only a few times. V gene TRBV7-9 combines with J gene TRBJ1-2; perhaps TRBD1 as D (5 bases). The germline V gene encodes CDR1 SEHNR and CDR2 FQNEAQ (reference sequence). This CDR3 contains 13 residues. Trimming stripped 11 bases from V and 5 bases from J, with 18 bases between. The CDR3 region has the DNA TGTGCCGTCCACGTACAGGCTGGATATGGCTACACCTTC. Its translation is CAVHVQAGYGYTF.

The J gene is TRBJ1-2, the V gene TRBV6-6, with 10 bases fitting TRBD1. Germline V gives CDR1 MNHNY, CDR2 SVGAGI (reference sequence). The CDR3 contains 16 residues. V shed 0 bases, J shed 4 bases, and the junction held 5 bases outside the gene matches. This CDR3 reads CASSYSKRDRGYGYTF. The CDR3 DNA reads as TGTGCCAGCAGTTACTCGAAGAGGGACAGGGGCTATGGCTACACCTTC.